This entry concerns a single T cell receptor (beta chain). Assay used: immunoSEQ multiplex PCR; TCRdb lists only in-frame clones, some missing. The sample lists about 210,000 clones; about four fifths were seen once. This entry is derived from a study of blood T cell repertoires in COVID-19. Germline CDR1 KGHDR, CDR2 SFDVKD. This CDR3 region has 16 residues. Unmatched junction bases numbered 7, after V lost 5 bases and J lost 3 bases. The chain combines TRBV24-1 with TRBJ2-3; 10 bases agree with TRBD2. Sequencing was done on a sample of peripheral blood. This TCR was sampled from a woman in her forties or fifties with acute or convalescent COVID-19. The CDR3: CATSGLGTSETDTQYF. CDR3 sequence (DNA): TGTGCCACCAGTGGACTCGGGACTAGCGAGACAGATACGCAGTATTTT.